The next 17 T cell receptor beta chains were all read from a single sample in a study of OX40 agonist ivuxolimab in advanced cancers. Generated by immunoSEQ multiplex PCR, the TCRdb table keeps only in-frame clones and is missing some. The table records more than 75,000 clones, approximately 83% of them present only once. The material was CD4+ or CD8+ T cells sorted from blood, obtained in a trial of the OX40 agonist ivuxolimab. These receptors were taken from an adult with an advanced solid tumor such as melanoma, head and neck, liver or kidney cancer.

The chain is built from TRBV5-6 and TRBJ2-2; TRBD2 is a possible D gene (5 bases). The CDR3 extends over 17 amino acids. Deletions cut 2 bases from V and 6 bases from J, with 20 bases between. CDR1 SGHDT and CDR2 YYEEEE come from the germline V gene. CDR3 in DNA: TGTGCCAGCAGCTTCGAGCTAGCCACAGCATGGCCCGGGGAGCTGTTTTTT. It codes for CASSFELATAWPGELFF.

The chain combines TRBV27 with TRBJ2-7; 7 bases match TRBD1. V lost 4 bases and J lost 7; bases outside the gene matches: 10. This CDR3 contains 14 residues. CDR1 MNHEY and CDR2 SMNVEV come from the germline V gene (reference sequence). In DNA form, the CDR3 reads TGTGCCAGCAGTTGGGGACAGCGGTCTCTAGAGCAGTACTTC. It encodes CASSWGQRSLEQYF.

This clone appeared a few times. CDR3 bases: TGCGCCAGCAGCGCCTCAATGGGGAACACTGAAGCTTTCTTT. It codes for CASSASMGNTEAFF. The chain recombines TRBV5-1 with TRBJ1-1; D gene ambiguous. The ends were cut back, 4 bases at V and 1 base at J, with 11 bases in the middle. The CDR3 consists of 14 residues. Germline values: CDR1 SGHRS, CDR2 YFSETQ. Combining the CDR3 with reference TRBV5-1 and TRBJ1-1 gives the whole variable domain KAGVTQTPRYLIKTRGQQVTLSCSPISGHRSVSWYQQTPGQGLQFLFEYFSETQRNKGNFPGRFSGRQFSNSRSEMNVSTLELGDSALYLCASSASMGNTEAFFGQGTRLTVV.

The chain has TRBV11-2 and TRBJ2-1; 8 bases line up with TRBD2. This CDR3 contains 19 residues. Germline lookup yields CDR1 SGHAT and CDR2 FQNNGV. Unmatched junction bases numbered 16, after V lost 4 bases and J lost 2 bases. CDR3 sequence: CASSSGQRGGPGPYNEQFF. As DNA, the CDR3 is TGTGCCAGCAGCTCCGGGCAACGGGGGGGCCCGGGCCCCTACAATGAGCAGTTCTTC.

The rearrangement links TRBV19 to TRBJ1-1; 8 nucleotides match TRBD1. The J segment lost 4 bases and the V segment lost 2 bases, leaving 6 bases of the junction unmatched. This CDR3 has 15 residues. Germline V gene data show CDR1 as LNHDA and CDR2 as SQIVND (reference sequence). The CDR3 nucleotides read TGTGCCAGTAGTATAAAAGGACAGGGAACCACTGAAGCTTTCTTT. Its protein product is CASSIKGQGTTEAFF.

This clone was found once. This chain uses TRBV9 with TRBJ1-3; D is undetermined. This CDR3 has 13 amino acids. Trimming cost V 4 bases and J 4 bases, with 9 bases left between them. Per germline, CDR1 SGDLS and CDR2 YYNGEE. CDR3 in DNA: TGTGCCAGCAGCTCTAAGGTGGGAAACACCATATATTTT. It yields the protein CASSSKVGNTIYF.

CDR3 DNA: TGTGCCAGCTCTCCAGACAGACAGAGAACCGGGGAGCTGTTTTTT. This codes for CASSPDRQRTGELFF. The J gene is TRBJ2-2, the V gene TRBV18, with D possibly being TRBD1 (5 bases). The CDR3 runs to 15 residues. Germline assignment: CDR1 KGHSH and CDR2 LQKENI. V was clipped by 6 bases and J by 5 bases, with 16 bases between them.

V usage is TRBV7-2 and J usage is TRBJ2-3; TRBD2 matches 11 bases. V trimming: 5 bases; J trimming: 4 bases; junction bases outside the gene matches: 11. The V gene's germline CDR1 is SGHTA and CDR2 FQGNSA. The CDR3 spans 17 residues. The CDR3 loop is CASSPLTSGEGADTQYF. DNA for the CDR3: TGTGCCAGCAGCCCCCTGACTAGCGGGGAGGGGGCAGATACGCAGTATTTT.

This clone was detected a few times. This rearrangement joins TRBV7-9 to TRBJ2-3; D is uncertain. Germline-derived CDR1 and CDR2 are SEHNR and FQNEAQ (reference sequence). V was shortened by 1 base and J by 0 bases, with 11 bases between the two germline ends. The CDR3 covers 16 residues. DNA of the CDR3: TGTGCCAGCAGCTTAGGAGAGTCCTCTAGCACAGATACGCAGTATTTT. Residues: CASSLGESSSTDTQYF.

This chain joins TRBV29-1 and TRBJ2-2, with D possibly being TRBD2 (6 bases). The CDR3 length is 14 residues. V gave up 6 bases and J gave up 6 bases, with 17 bases separating them. Germline CDR1 is SQVTM and CDR2 is ANQGSEA. The CDR3 bases are TGCAGCGTCGCCGGGACTCACACGGCCGGGGAGCTGTTTTTT. Translating it yields CSVAGTHTAGELFF.

The chain has TRBV9 and TRBJ2-5, with TRBD1 matching 7 bases. Germline V CDR1 and CDR2: SGDLS, YYNGEE. The CDR3 has 14 amino acids. The V gene end was trimmed by 1 base and the J gene end by 4 bases; junction bases not matched to a gene: 4. The CDR3 loop reads CASSVRGLGETQYF. The DNA for the CDR3 is TGTGCCAGCAGCGTAAGGGGGCTGGGAGAGACCCAGTACTTC.

This clone has just one count. The rearrangement uses TRBV19 and TRBJ2-7; D is undetermined. Germline CDR1 and CDR2: LNHDA and SQIVND (reference sequence). CDR3 length: 13 residues. Deletions cut 5 bases from V and 1 base from J, with 9 bases between. Here the CDR3 reads CASSLRASYEQYF. CDR3 in DNA: TGTGCCAGTAGTTTAAGAGCGTCCTACGAGCAGTACTTC. Combining the CDR3 with reference TRBV19 and TRBJ2-7 gives the whole variable domain DGGITQSPKYLFRKEGQNVTLSCEQNLNHDAMYWYRQDPGQGLRLIYYSQIVNDFQKGDIAEGYSVSREKKESFPLTVTSAQKNPTAFYLCASSLRASYEQYFGPGTRLTVT.

DNA for the CDR3: TGTGCCAGCAGCTCGAGGCCTTGGACATCGGGTATTAGCAATCAGCCCCAGCATTTT. It translates to CASSSRPWTSGISNQPQHF. The chain links TRBV11-3 to TRBJ1-5; the D gene is possibly TRBD1 (5 bases). The CDR3 covers 19 residues. Trimming removed 4 bases at V and 0 bases at J, with 22 bases between. Germline-derived CDR1 and CDR2 are SGHNT and YENEEA.

The V and J genes are TRBV5-8 and TRBJ2-1; TRBD2 agrees at 8 bases. Germline V gene lookup returns CDR1 SGHTS and CDR2 YDEGEE. This CDR3 is built from 15 residues. With 7 bases clipped from V and 0 bases from J, the junction kept 6 bases outside the gene matches. CDR3 amino acids: CASGQRESSYNEQFF. CDR3 DNA: TGTGCCAGCGGTCAGCGGGAGAGCTCCTACAATGAGCAGTTCTTC.

As for this clone: Other DNA sequences in the same sample also yield this CDR3. V is TRBV2 and J is TRBJ1-5; D is unresolved. In germline, CDR1 is SNHLY, CDR2 FYNNEI. This CDR3 region has 14 residues. V was clipped by 2 bases and J by 1 base, with 6 bases between them. The DNA of the CDR3 is TGTGCCAGCAGTGAAAGGCAGAGCAATCAGCCCCAGCATTTT. Residues: CASSERQSNQPQHF.

The rearrangement uses TRBV4-3 and TRBJ2-1; no clear D gene. Per germline, CDR1 LGHNA and CDR2 YSLEER. V was pared by 1 base and J by 0 bases, with 1 base between. This CDR3 region has 13 residues. As DNA, the CDR3 is TGCGCCAGCAGCCAAGTCTCCTACAATGAGCAGTTCTTC. Residues: CASSQVSYNEQFF.

This sequence joins TRBV11-2 and TRBJ2-7; the match to TRBD1 covers 7 bases. Trimming at V came to 1 base and at J to 5 bases, leaving 8 bases not matched to a gene. Germline assignment: CDR1 SGHAT and CDR2 FQNNGV. This CDR3 spans 15 amino acids. The CDR3 here is CASSLVFDRAHEQYF. For the CDR3, the DNA is TGTGCCAGCAGCTTAGTATTCGACAGGGCCCACGAGCAGTACTTC.